This entry describes one T cell receptor (beta chain). Its matching antigen is unknown. Primers used in a second PCR of roughly 6 to 11 cycles were a sample-barcoded 5' primer and a J-beta primer mix. Every cDNA was tagged by a template-switch adaptor with 12 random nucleotides. Each CDR3 protein is one row after TCRdb ran MiXCR on the 5' RACE reads. This repertoire shows roughly 800,000 distinct CDR3 sequences, roughly 64% found once; its top ten account for roughly 22%. The data were obtained in a study of blood T cells in healthy people across ages. Findings and caveats of the study: Among long-lived donors, naive CD4+ cells were more numerous and diversity higher than in aged donors. TCR beta diversity correlated strongly with naive T cell percentage.

The sequencing input was blood. This sequence was found in a man younger than 40 in good health.

The CDR3, as DNA: TGCAGTGCTATAGCAGGGATCTCCTACGAGCAGTACTTC. Its protein is CSAIAGISYEQYF. The chain combines TRBV20-1 with TRBJ2-7; possible D gene TRBD1, 5 bases. This CDR3 contains 13 residues. Germline values: CDR1 DFQATT, CDR2 SNEGSKA (reference sequence). The V and J ends lost 4 bases and 0 bases respectively, with 10 bases between them.